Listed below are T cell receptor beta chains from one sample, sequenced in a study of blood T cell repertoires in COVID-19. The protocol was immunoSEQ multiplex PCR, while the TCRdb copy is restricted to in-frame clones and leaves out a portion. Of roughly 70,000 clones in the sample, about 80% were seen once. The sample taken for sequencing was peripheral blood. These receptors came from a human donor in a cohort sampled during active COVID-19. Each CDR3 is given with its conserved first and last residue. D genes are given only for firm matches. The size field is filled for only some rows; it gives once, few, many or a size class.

CDR3: CASSLVWVRDSYNEQFF; DNA: TGTGCCAGCAGCTTAGTTTGGGTACGGGACTCCTACAATGAGCAGTTCTTC; size: -; J: TRBJ2-1; V: TRBV11-2; D: -
CDR3: CASSLRGGYEQYF; DNA: TGTGCCAGCAGCTTACGGGGAGGCTACGAGCAGTACTTC; size: -; J: TRBJ2-7; V: TRBV7-8; D: -
CDR3: CASSLDRGRVDGYTF; DNA: TGTGCCAGCAGCTTAGATCGAGGCAGGGTTGATGGCTACACCTTC; size: few; J: TRBJ1-2; V: TRBV11-2; D: -
CDR3: CASSESDRNQPQHF; DNA: TGTGCCAGCAGTGAGTCGGACAGAAATCAGCCCCAGCATTTT; size: few; J: TRBJ1-5; V: TRBV2; D: -
CDR3: CASRASPRSYNSPLHF; DNA: TGTGCCAGCAGAGCTTCCCCCCGGTCCTATAATTCACCCCTCCACTTT; size: -; J: TRBJ1-6; V: TRBV27; D: -
CDR3: CAWSFRDRDTEAFF; DNA: TGTGCCTGGAGTTTCCGGGACAGGGACACTGAAGCTTTCTTT; size: -; J: TRBJ1-1; V: TRBV30; D: TRBD1
CDR3: CASRTPGSHTGELFF; DNA: TGTGCCAGCAGGACTCCCGGGTCCCACACCGGGGAGCTGTTTTTT; size: few; J: TRBJ2-2; V: TRBV6-5; D: -
CDR3: CASSPDRARSGANVLTF; DNA: TGTGCCAGTAGTCCGGACAGGGCAAGGTCTGGGGCCAACGTCCTGACTTTC; size: -; J: TRBJ2-6; V: TRBV19; D: TRBD1
CDR3: CSVEAGQGIGELFF; DNA: TGCAGCGTTGAAGCGGGGCAGGGGATCGGGGAGCTGTTTTTT; size: -; J: TRBJ2-2; V: TRBV29-1; D: -
CDR3: CASSSAGGNYGYTF; DNA: TGTGCCAGCAGCTCCGCGGGCGGTAACTATGGCTACACCTTC; size: -; J: TRBJ1-2; V: TRBV5-4; D: -
CDR3: CASSPPRAAATEAFF; DNA: TGTGCCAGCAGCCCCCCGCGAGCCGCCGCCACTGAAGCTTTCTTT; size: -; J: TRBJ1-1; V: TRBV7-2; D: -
CDR3: CASSQDKGAKQETQYF; DNA: TGTGCCAGCAGCCAAGATAAGGGGGCCAAACAAGAGACCCAGTACTTC; size: -; J: TRBJ2-5; V: TRBV14; D: TRBD1
CDR3: CASRVQGENTEAFF; DNA: TGTGCCAGCAGGGTACAGGGGGAGAACACTGAAGCTTTCTTT; size: -; J: TRBJ1-1; V: TRBV27; D: TRBD1
CDR3: CATTGQGTTGELFF; DNA: TGTGCCACCACGGGACAGGGAACCACCGGGGAGCTGTTTTTT; size: many; J: TRBJ2-2; V: TRBV24-1; D: TRBD1
CDR3: CASRTSTGGDTYEQYF; DNA: TGCGCCAGCAGGACTTCGACAGGGGGCGATACCTACGAGCAGTACTTC; size: -; J: TRBJ2-7; V: TRBV5-1; D: TRBD1
CDR3: CASSLRTTSGNEQFF; DNA: TGTGCCAGCAGCTTACGAACCACTAGCGGGAATGAGCAGTTCTTC; size: -; J: TRBJ2-1; V: TRBV11-2; D: TRBD2
CDR3: CASSPPTSGRQETQYF; DNA: TGTGCCAGCAGCCCACCGACTAGCGGGAGGCAAGAGACCCAGTACTTC; size: -; J: TRBJ2-5; V: TRBV7-9; D: TRBD2
CDR3: CASSKGTGRQETQYF; DNA: TGTGCCAGCAGCAAAGGGACAGGTAGACAAGAGACCCAGTACTTC; size: -; J: TRBJ2-5; V: TRBV21-1; D: -
CDR3: CASSLSGGQAGRSPLHF; DNA: TGTGCCAGCAGTCTCTCGGGGGGACAGGCAGGACGGTCACCCCTCCACTTT; size: -; J: TRBJ1-6; V: TRBV27; D: TRBD1
CDR3: CASSSGTLSSGANVLTF; DNA: TGTGCCAGCAGCTCCGGGACACTGAGCTCTGGGGCCAACGTCCTGACTTTC; size: -; J: TRBJ2-6; V: TRBV5-8; D: -
CDR3: CAWSPGTRGAKNIQYF; DNA: TGTGCCTGGAGTCCCGGGACTCGAGGGGCCAAAAACATTCAGTACTTC; size: -; J: TRBJ2-4; V: TRBV30; D: -
CDR3: CAWSVLPGGDTEAFF; DNA: TGTGCCTGGAGTGTACTCCCCGGGGGGGACACTGAAGCTTTCTTT; size: -; J: TRBJ1-1; V: TRBV30; D: -
CDR3: CASSRPVAPDTQYF; DNA: TGTGCCAGTAGTCGCCCGGTAGCTCCAGATACGCAGTATTTT; size: -; J: TRBJ2-3; V: TRBV19; D: -
CDR3: CASSYSIPGWNTEAFF; DNA: TGTGCCAGCAGTTACTCGATCCCGGGGTGGAACACTGAAGCTTTCTTT; size: -; J: TRBJ1-1; V: TRBV6-5; D: -
CDR3: CASSQLASGSTDTQYF; DNA: TGCGCCAGCAGCCAACTGGCTAGCGGTAGCACAGATACGCAGTATTTT; size: many; J: TRBJ2-3; V: TRBV4-1; D: TRBD2
CDR3: CAWSVGISGYEQYF; DNA: TGTGCCTGGAGTGTGGGTATATCGGGCTACGAGCAGTACTTC; size: -; J: TRBJ2-7; V: TRBV30; D: -
CDR3: CASSQDRVDQPQHF; DNA: TGTGCCAGCAGCCAAGATCGGGTGGATCAGCCCCAGCATTTT; size: -; J: TRBJ1-5; V: TRBV4-2; D: -
CDR3: CAWTGGITEAFF; DNA: TGTGCCTGGACAGGGGGTATCACTGAAGCTTTCTTT; size: few; J: TRBJ1-1; V: TRBV30; D: TRBD1
CDR3: CASSLAQTYGYTF; DNA: TGTGCCAGCAGTTTAGCACAGACCTATGGCTACACCTTC; size: -; J: TRBJ1-2; V: TRBV28; D: -
CDR3: CASSQAVWAETQYF; DNA: TGTGCCAGCAGCCAAGCTGTTTGGGCGGAGACCCAGTACTTC; size: -; J: TRBJ2-5; V: TRBV3-1/TRBV3-2; D: -
CDR3: CASSGTSGGMGFF; DNA: TGTGCCAGCAGTGGGACTAGCGGGGGAATGGGGTTCTTC; size: -; J: TRBJ2-1; V: TRBV6-6; D: TRBD2
CDR3: CASSDTIEQYF; DNA: TGTGCCAGCAGCGACACCATAGAGCAGTACTTC; size: few; J: TRBJ2-7; V: TRBV11-2; D: -
CDR3: CASSPPDRGGLGANVLTF; DNA: TGTGCCAGCTCACCACCAGACAGGGGTGGTCTCGGGGCCAACGTCCTGACTTTC; size: once; J: TRBJ2-6; V: TRBV18; D: TRBD1
CDR3: CASSASPGLAGNEQFF; DNA: TGCGCCAGCAGCGCCTCGCCGGGACTAGCGGGAAATGAGCAGTTCTTC; size: -; J: TRBJ2-1; V: TRBV5-1; D: TRBD2